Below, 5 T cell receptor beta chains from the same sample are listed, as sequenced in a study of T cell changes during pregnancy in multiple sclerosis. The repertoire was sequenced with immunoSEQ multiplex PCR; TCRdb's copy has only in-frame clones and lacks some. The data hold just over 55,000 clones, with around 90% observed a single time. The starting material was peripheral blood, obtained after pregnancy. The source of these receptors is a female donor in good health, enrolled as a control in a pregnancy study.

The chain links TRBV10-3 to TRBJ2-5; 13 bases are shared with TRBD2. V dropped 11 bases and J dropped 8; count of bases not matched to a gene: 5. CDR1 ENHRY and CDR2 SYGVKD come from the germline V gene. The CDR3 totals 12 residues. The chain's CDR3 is CALGLAGDTQYF. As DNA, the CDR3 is TGTGCCTTAGGACTAGCGGGAGACACCCAGTACTTC.

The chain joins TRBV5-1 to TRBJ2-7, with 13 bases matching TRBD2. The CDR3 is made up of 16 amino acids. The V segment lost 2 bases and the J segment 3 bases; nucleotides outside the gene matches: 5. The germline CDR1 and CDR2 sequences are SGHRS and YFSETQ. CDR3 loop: CASSLGTSGDYYEQYF. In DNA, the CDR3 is TGCGCCAGCAGCTTAGGGACTAGCGGGGACTACTACGAGCAGTACTTC.

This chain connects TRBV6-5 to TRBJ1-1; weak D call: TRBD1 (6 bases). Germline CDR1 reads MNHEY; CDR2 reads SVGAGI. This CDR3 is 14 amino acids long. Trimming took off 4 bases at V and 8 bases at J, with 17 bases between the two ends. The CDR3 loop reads CASSSTGITLEAFF. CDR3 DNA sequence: TGTGCCAGCAGTTCCACAGGGATTACTCTGGAAGCTTTCTTT.

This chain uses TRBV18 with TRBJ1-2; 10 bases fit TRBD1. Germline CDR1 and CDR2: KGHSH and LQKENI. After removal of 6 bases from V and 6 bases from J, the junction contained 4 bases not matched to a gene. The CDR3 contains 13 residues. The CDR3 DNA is TGTGCCAGCTCCCCAGGACAGGGGGATGGCTACACCTTC. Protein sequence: CASSPGQGDGYTF.

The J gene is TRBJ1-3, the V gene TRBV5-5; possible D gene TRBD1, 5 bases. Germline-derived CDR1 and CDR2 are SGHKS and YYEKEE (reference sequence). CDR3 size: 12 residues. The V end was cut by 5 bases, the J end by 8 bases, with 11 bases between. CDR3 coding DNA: TGTGCCAGCAGTCTGGGAGGGGACACCATATATTTT. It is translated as CASSLGGDTIYF.